This T cell receptor beta chain was recorded in a study of blood T cell repertoires in COVID-19. Germline CDR1 is MGHRA and CDR2 is YSYEKL. CDR3 length: 17 amino acids. V lost 0 bases, J lost 7 bases, and 9 bases stayed unmatched. This clone was seen only once. Here immunoSEQ multiplex PCR was the method, and the copy in TCRdb shows in-frame clones only, minus some. Altogether roughly 200,000 clones are present, around 84% being singletons, with the ten largest covering under 15%. The receptor was isolated from a human donor in a cohort sampled during active COVID-19. The sequenced sample was peripheral blood. The chain has TRBV4-1 and TRBJ2-2, with 9 nucleotides matching TRBD1. The CDR3 protein is CASSQEAGTGWYGELFF. DNA of the CDR3: TGCGCCAGCAGCCAAGAGGCGGGGACAGGGTGGTACGGGGAGCTGTTTTTT.